This entry features one TCR beta chain sequence. Its antigen is currently not known. Base quality data are lacking; no much larger clone is found one base away. This sample stems from a study of a mutant IDH1 vaccine in newly diagnosed glioma (TCRdb year 2021). For context, the study as a whole: Of the approximately 29 treated patients, around 62% were male and roughly 38% were female, and a mean age of 40.4 years was recorded. Before enrollment, most patients had been given radiochemotherapy with temozolomide as standard therapy, while the rest had received either radiotherapy alone or temozolomide alone. Peripheral blood was collected at six visits: V03 (baseline), V05, V07, V10, V12 and V13. Longitudinal TCRB deep sequencing was done for some 26 treated patients, wherever samples were available for exploratory analyses.

Library method: the immunoSEQ multiplex PCR assay. Following the manufacturer's protocol, the hsTCRB Kit was used to amplify rearranged TCR beta chain sequences. Sequencing of TCRB libraries was carried out on an Illumina MiSeq. On the study's bioinformatics: Demultiplexing, trimming and gene mapping were performed with the kit vendor's proprietary platform. TCRdb took over this immuneACCESS table, retaining in-frame rearrangements with V and J assigned. Such tables are incomplete; in checked studies, under half of the missing clones stem from an unresolved V gene, and the remainder is unexplained. The DNA was the basis for D and trimming; V, J and clone size are from that table. The sample has around 87,000 clones on record, 83% of them singletons. The ten top clones hold around 7% of the sample. The sample's time point label is to be understood as: baseline, week 1 (first vaccination visit). This specimen's treatment or condition label, interpreted: pre-vaccination baseline after standard-of-care therapy. Donors had newly diagnosed WHO grade 3 or 4 IDH1-mutant astrocytomas with loss of nuclear ATRX. The samples were drawn from NOA16, a multicentre, single-arm, open-label phase I trial in Germany that tested a mutant IDH1 peptide vaccine in humans for the first time. For immunogenicity testing, the blood drawn at visit V03 was used as the baseline sample. The DNeasy Blood and Tissue Kit was used to extract genomic DNA from EDTA blood for TCRB sequencing.

V is shortened by 3 bases, J by 4 bases, and the region joining them spans 15 bases. From its cysteine to its phenylalanine, the CDR3 spans 15 amino acids. The entry retains the CDR3 DNA only, 45 bases that are in frame from base 1. In the germline V gene, CDR1 corresponds to SGHDT and CDR2 to YYEEEE. Results and caveats for the whole study, not just this receptor: PBMC samples for TCRB deep sequencing were selected based on availability. According to the authors, sample limitations meant that analyses of patient blood samples could not be reproduced. No apparent relationship was observed between pseudoprogression and alterations in the top peripheral T cell clonotypes detected by TCRB sequencing. Across multiple MHC alleles, vaccine-induced immune responses were seen in approximately 93% of patients.

The chain joins TRBV5-6 to TRBJ2-3; TRBD2 might be the D gene, on 7 matching bases. This receptor was obtained from a woman in her fifties or sixties with glioma. This specimen consisted of PBMCs, obtained from a glioma patient treated with radiotherapy, temozolomide or both. The CDR3 has the sequence CASSSWGGRPDTQYF. The DNA sequence reads TGTGCCAGCAGCTCATGGGGGGGCAGGCCAGATACGCAGTATTTT. With all but the CDR3 taken from the reference TRBV5-6 and TRBJ2-3 genes, the full variable domain is: DAGVTQSPTHLIKTRGQQVTLRCSPKSGHDTVSWYQQALGQGPQFIFQYYEEEERQRGNFPDRFSGHQFPNYSSELNVNALLLGDSALYLCASSSWGGRPDTQYFGPGTRLTVL.